The 20 T cell receptor beta chains in this list originate from one sample, sequenced in a study of shared T cell receptors in the human thymus. The table came from immunoSEQ multiplex PCR; TCRdb's copy has only in-frame clones and leaves some out. The sample consists of 720,000 or so clones, approximately 83% of them appearing once. These data were also reused for a study on human thymus T cells.

The sequencing sample was made of thymocytes. These receptors were obtained from a girl under three years old with a congenital heart defect.

CDR3 in DNA: TGTGCCAGCAAATACGCGGGGCCAGGGTCCAGTCAGCCCCAGCATTTT. As protein: CASKYAGPGSSQPQHF. The rearrangement joins TRBV2 to TRBJ1-5, with D possibly matching TRBD1 (5 bases). This CDR3 contains 16 residues. With 7 bases removed from V and 6 bases from J, the gap between germline ends came to 22 bases. Germline assignment: CDR1 SNHLY and CDR2 FYNNEI.

The genes are TRBV27 and TRBJ2-1, with D perhaps matching TRBD2 (7 bases). The CDR3 has 15 amino acids. CDR1 and CDR2 from the germline V gene are MNHEY and SMNVEV (reference sequence). V was cut by 7 bases and J by 7 bases, with 20 bases left in between. The CDR3 DNA reads as TGTGCCAGCACCACGATGGGGGGGGCGGGGAATGAGCAGTTCTTC. Its translation is CASTTMGGAGNEQFF.

V is TRBV28 and J is TRBJ1-1; no clear D. The CDR3 is 13 residues long. The germline V gene has CDR1 MDHEN and CDR2 SYDVKM. V was pared by 3 bases and J by 8 bases, with 13 bases between. CDR3 loop: CASSFLGRGEAFF. In DNA, the CDR3 is TGTGCCAGCAGTTTCCTGGGGAGAGGGGAAGCTTTCTTT. The full variable domain, its missing parts supplied by reference TRBV28 and TRBJ1-1, is DVKVTQSSRYLVKRTGEKVFLECVQDMDHENMFWYRQDPGLGLRLIYFSYDVKMKEKGDIPEGYSVSREKKERFSLILESASTNQTSMYLCASSFLGRGEAFFGQGTRLTVV.

The chain links TRBV5-1 to TRBJ1-3; 8 bases map to TRBD1. The CDR3 totals 14 residues. The germline gives CDR1 SGHRS, CDR2 YFSETQ. J lost 4 bases, V lost 4 bases, and 4 bases had no gene match. The CDR3 sequence: CASSPGQGGNTIYF. The CDR3 region has the DNA TGCGCCAGCAGCCCTGGACAGGGAGGAAACACCATATATTTT.

The chain is built from TRBV5-1 and TRBJ1-1, with 9 bases matching TRBD1. CDR1 is SGHRS and CDR2 is YFSETQ in the germline V gene. CDR3 length equals 18 residues. V lost 4 bases to trimming and J lost 4 bases; unmatched junction nucleotides: 17. The CDR3 sequence: CASSGTGWGLNTSTEAFF. CDR3 in DNA: TGCGCCAGCAGCGGGACAGGGTGGGGGCTTAATACGAGCACTGAAGCTTTCTTT.

This chain uses TRBV6-5 with TRBJ2-7, with D possibly matching TRBD2 (5 bases). V was cut by 5 bases and J by 0 bases, with 11 bases left in between. The CDR3 has 14 residues. Germline V gene lookup returns CDR1 MNHEY and CDR2 SVGAGI. CDR3 loop: CASSKLESSYEQYF. The CDR3 DNA reads TGTGCCAGCAGTAAACTAGAGAGCTCCTACGAGCAGTACTTC.

The chain is built from TRBV29-1 and TRBJ2-1, with D possibly TRBD1 on 6 matching bases. CDR1 SQVTM and CDR2 ANQGSEA come from the germline V gene. CDR3 size: 17 residues. Trimming took 4 bases from V and 2 from J, leaving 21 bases between them. The CDR3 here is CSVVYRVLGWTYNEQFF. DNA for the CDR3: TGCAGCGTTGTCTACAGGGTCCTAGGGTGGACCTACAATGAGCAGTTCTTC.

The chain has TRBV5-1 and TRBJ2-7; a weak D match, TRBD1 (6 bases). Germline values: CDR1 SGHRS, CDR2 YFSETQ. This CDR3 is built from 14 residues. V gave up 3 bases and J gave up 7 bases, with 17 bases separating them. The CDR3 spells CASSYDRRTREQYF. The CDR3, as DNA: TGCGCCAGCAGCTACGACAGGCGGACGAGGGAGCAGTACTTC.

This rearrangement joins TRBV5-4 to TRBJ1-1; 9 positions match TRBD1. V was clipped by 4 bases and J by 7 bases; unmatched bases: 14. This CDR3 region has 16 residues. Germline V lookup: CDR1 SGHNT, CDR2 YYREEE (reference sequence). In DNA form, the CDR3 reads TGTGCCAGCAGCCGTCTCGTTGGGGACAGGGACAATGAAGCTTTCTTT. Its protein is CASSRLVGDRDNEAFF.

CDR3 nucleotides: TGTGCCAGCAGCGTAGGCGAGCTTATGGCTGGAAACACCATATATTTT. Protein: CASSVGELMAGNTIYF. The chain links TRBV9 to TRBJ1-3; no clear D gene. The CDR3 is made up of 16 amino acids. In germline, CDR1 is SGDLS, CDR2 YYNGEE. V lost 0 bases and J lost 2, with 12 bases in between.

The CDR3, as DNA: TGCGCCAGCAGCCATACGGAGGGGAGGGCCGGGGAGCTGTTTTTT. As protein: CASSHTEGRAGELFF. The V and J genes are TRBV4-3 and TRBJ2-2, with TRBD2 matching 7 bases. V lost 3 bases, J lost 6 bases, and 7 bases stayed unmatched. The CDR3 length is 15 residues. CDR1 and CDR2 from the germline V gene are LGHNA and YSLEER.

The V gene is TRBV4-3, the J gene TRBJ1-4; 7 nucleotides line up with TRBD1. The V gene's germline CDR1 is LGHNA and CDR2 YSLEER. The trim removed 4 bases at V and 3 bases at J, leaving 8 bases unmatched. The length of the CDR3 is 16 residues. Written as DNA, the CDR3 is TGCGCCAGCAGCCTGGACTCGGGACAGCCTAATGAAAAACTGTTTTTT. Protein: CASSLDSGQPNEKLFF.

The rearrangement joins TRBV5-1 to TRBJ2-3; possibly TRBD1 for D (6 bases). Germline CDR1 is SGHRS and CDR2 is YFSETQ. This CDR3 has 17 residues. V was pared by 0 bases and J by 0 bases, with 14 bases between. CDR3 in DNA: TGCGCCAGCAGCTTGGACAGGGTGGCCTCTAGCACAGATACGCAGTATTTT. Translating it yields CASSLDRVASSTDTQYF.

The genes are TRBV28 and TRBJ1-4; D gene unclear. V dropped 5 bases and J dropped 2 bases, with 12 bases sitting between them. The germline V gene has CDR1 MDHEN and CDR2 SYDVKM. This CDR3 contains 15 residues. This CDR3 reads CASSAIPRTNEKLFF. The CDR3 DNA sequence: TGTGCCAGCAGTGCGATCCCCCGTACTAATGAAAAACTGTTTTTT. The full variable domain, rest sourced from reference TRBV28 and TRBJ1-4, is DVKVTQSSRYLVKRTGEKVFLECVQDMDHENMFWYRQDPGLGLRLIYFSYDVKMKEKGDIPEGYSVSREKKERFSLILESASTNQTSMYLCASSAIPRTNEKLFFGSGTQLSVL.

The V and J genes are TRBV18 and TRBJ2-5; 7 bases agree with TRBD1. The CDR3 is 14 residues long. Germline CDR1 KGHSH, CDR2 LQKENI. J was trimmed by 2 bases and V by 2 bases; bases with no gene match: 2. The CDR3 DNA follows: TGTGCCAGCTCACCATGGGACAGACAAGAGACCCAGTACTTC. This sequence encodes CASSPWDRQETQYF.

The V call is TRBV28, the J call TRBJ1-1, with D possibly being TRBD1 (5 bases). Germline CDR1 reads MDHEN; CDR2 reads SYDVKM. The CDR3 has 16 amino acids. Trimming left V 5 bases short and J 1 base short, with 17 bases between. CDR3 DNA sequence: TGTGCCAGCAGTACCCGGACAAATGGCCAGAACACTGAAGCTTTCTTT. This codes for CASSTRTNGQNTEAFF.

The chain combines TRBV15 with TRBJ1-1; 7 bases agree with TRBD1. The J segment lost 6 bases and the V segment lost 0 bases, leaving 16 bases of the junction unmatched. The CDR3 extends over 18 amino acids. CDR1 is LNHNV and CDR2 is YYDKDF in the germline V gene (reference sequence). CDR3 residues: CATSRDPGTANPRAEAFF. In DNA form, the CDR3 reads TGTGCCACCAGCAGAGATCCAGGGACAGCGAACCCTAGGGCTGAAGCTTTCTTT.

The chain is built from TRBV5-1 and TRBJ2-7, with a possible D match to TRBD1 (6 bases). The CDR3 contains 18 residues. V dropped 4 bases and J dropped 3 bases, with 26 bases sitting between them. Per the germline V gene, CDR1 is SGHRS and CDR2 is YFSETQ. The CDR3 reads CASSPNKKDRGVRYEQYF. CDR3 bases: TGCGCCAGCAGCCCGAACAAAAAGGACAGAGGAGTTCGCTACGAGCAGTACTTC. The complete variable domain, with remaining parts taken from reference TRBV5-1 and TRBJ2-7, reads KAGVTQTPRYLIKTRGQQVTLSCSPISGHRSVSWYQQTPGQGLQFLFEYFSETQRNKGNFPGRFSGRQFSNSRSEMNVSTLELGDSALYLCASSPNKKDRGVRYEQYFGPGTRLTVT.

The chain couples TRBV5-1 to TRBJ1-3, with 7 positions matching TRBD1. Germline V gives CDR1 SGHRS, CDR2 YFSETQ. The CDR3 covers 19 residues. V lost 0 bases, J lost 0 bases, and 12 bases stayed unmatched. The CDR3, as DNA: TGCGCCAGCAGCTTGGGGACAGGAAAGGACCCACGCTCTGGAAACACCATATATTTT. Translated: CASSLGTGKDPRSGNTIYF.

The V call is TRBV4-1, the J call TRBJ1-2, with D perhaps matching TRBD1 (6 bases). The V end was cut by 4 bases, the J end by 7 bases, with 37 bases between. There are 21 residues in the CDR3. Germline CDR1 and CDR2: MGHRA and YSYEKL. CDR3 protein: CASSRESPHRDGDVGHSGYTF. Written as DNA, the CDR3 is TGCGCCAGCAGCCGCGAAAGCCCGCACAGGGATGGGGACGTGGGGCATAGTGGCTACACCTTC.